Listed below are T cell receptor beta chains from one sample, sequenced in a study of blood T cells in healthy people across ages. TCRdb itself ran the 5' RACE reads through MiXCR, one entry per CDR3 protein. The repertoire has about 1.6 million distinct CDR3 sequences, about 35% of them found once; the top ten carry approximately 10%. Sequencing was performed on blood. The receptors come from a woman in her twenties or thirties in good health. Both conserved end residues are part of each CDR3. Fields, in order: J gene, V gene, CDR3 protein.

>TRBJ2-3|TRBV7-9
CASSLGSGGMDTQYF
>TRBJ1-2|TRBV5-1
CASSSTTGSQNGYTF
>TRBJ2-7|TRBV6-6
CASSTPSRGWEQYF
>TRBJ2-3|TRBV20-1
CSARGWGTGVDTQYF
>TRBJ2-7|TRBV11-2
CASSSTRGDEQYF
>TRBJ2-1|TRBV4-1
CASSQDTYEQFF
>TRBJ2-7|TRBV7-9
CASSRNLDSEQYF
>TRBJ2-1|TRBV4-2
CASRGGADEQFF
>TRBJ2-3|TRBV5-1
CASSWTPSGGAADTQYF
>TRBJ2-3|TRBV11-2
CASSSSGDPGDTQYF
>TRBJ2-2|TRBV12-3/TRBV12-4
CASSSLGPNTGELFF
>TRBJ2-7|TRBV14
CASSQGRGPLRFEQYF
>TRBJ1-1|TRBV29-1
CSVGSGANTEAFF
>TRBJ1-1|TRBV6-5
CASTNRATEAFF
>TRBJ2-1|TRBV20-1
CSARESQWDGNEQFF
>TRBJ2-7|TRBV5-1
CASSFNSGYEQYF
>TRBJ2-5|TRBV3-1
CASSQEGFERTPYNEQYF
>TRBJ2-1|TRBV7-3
CASSLLAGVSEQFF
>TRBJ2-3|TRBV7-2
CASSLGVAADTQYF
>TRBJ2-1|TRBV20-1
CSASAGGSSYNEQFF
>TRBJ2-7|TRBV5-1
CASSSGDRPYVEQYF
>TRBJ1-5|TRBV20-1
CSAMEIYSNQPQHF
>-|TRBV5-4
CACSLTGGRSYEQYF
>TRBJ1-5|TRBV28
CASSLNEQPQHF
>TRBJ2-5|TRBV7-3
CASSILGGAGVETQYF
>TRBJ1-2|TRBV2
CASSGQALGSYGYTF
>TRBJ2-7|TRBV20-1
CSASRTSATYEQYF
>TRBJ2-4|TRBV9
CASSVASSDPGLAKNIQYF
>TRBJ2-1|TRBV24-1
CATKGAPGTSVDYNEQFF
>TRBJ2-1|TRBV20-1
CSARDRGMGQGRNEQFF
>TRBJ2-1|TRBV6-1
CASSLRRDLWAEQFF
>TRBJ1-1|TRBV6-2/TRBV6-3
CPSSQGLEAFF
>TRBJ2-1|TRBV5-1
CASSLDREDNEQFF
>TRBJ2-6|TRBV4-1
CASSQDMVSGANVLTF
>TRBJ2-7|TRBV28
CASLSSGSNSYEQYF
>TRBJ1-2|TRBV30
CAWSRTDHYCYTF
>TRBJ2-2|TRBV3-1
CASSQAAGTATGELFF
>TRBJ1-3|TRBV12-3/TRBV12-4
CASSPIPTGYSGNTIYF
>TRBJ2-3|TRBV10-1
CASSGQEGGKSDTQYF
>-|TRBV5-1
CASSWGGPGTPPVEQYF
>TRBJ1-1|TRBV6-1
CASKEYLNTEAFF
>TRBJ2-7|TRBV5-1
CASSWIGQGAKEQYF
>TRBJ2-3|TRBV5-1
CASSLGDFASTDTQYF
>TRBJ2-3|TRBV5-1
CASSHRGVSTQYF
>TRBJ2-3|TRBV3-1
CASSQVGGGSRKYF